Listed below are T cell receptor beta chains from one sample, sequenced in a study of cytomegalovirus exposure and HLA in healthy donors. Assay used: immunoSEQ multiplex PCR; TCRdb lists only in-frame clones, some missing. The sample has 150,000 to 200,000 clones; approximately 80% are singletons. The sequencing input was PBMCs. These receptors originate from a woman aged 50 to 60 in good health and CMV-seronegative. The CDR3 runs from the conserved cysteine through the conserved F or W. D genes are given only for firm matches. Not every row has a clone size; where given, it reads once, few, many or a size class.

>.|TRBD1|TRBJ2-7|TRBV28
TGTGCCAGCAGAGTGACAGGGCGGCCCGAGCAGTACTTC
CASRVTGRPEQYF
>.|.|TRBJ1-3|TRBV7-9
TGTGCCAGCAGCCCCCCCGGTGTTTCTTCTGGAAACACCATATATTTT
CASSPPGVSSGNTIYF
>.|.|TRBJ1-2|TRBV5-1
TGCGCCAGCAGCTTGCTGGGCACAGTCCGTGGCTACACCTTC
CASSLLGTVRGYTF
>.|.|TRBJ1-3|TRBV7-2
TGTGCCAGCAGCTCGACAGCAAACTCTGGAAACACCATATATTTT
CASSSTANSGNTIYF
>few|.|TRBJ1-4|TRBV9
TGTGCCAGCAGCGAGGGCACAGGCCCTAATGAAAAACTGTTTTTT
CASSEGTGPNEKLFF
>.|TRBD1|TRBJ1-2|TRBV9
TGTGCCAGCACCACGGGACAGAGGGGCTACACCTTC
CASTTGQRGYTF
>few|.|TRBJ2-7|TRBV7-2
TGTGCCAGCAGCTTGGGCACAGCAGCCTACGAGCAGTACTTC
CASSLGTAAYEQYF
>.|.|TRBJ2-7|TRBV27
TGTGCCAGCAGTTTATCGGGGGGAAGGGAGCAGTACTTC
CASSLSGGREQYF
>.|.|TRBJ1-6|TRBV19
TGTGCCAGTAGTCATGACAGCTCCAATTCACCCCTCCACTTT
CASSHDSSNSPLHF
>few|.|TRBJ1-3|TRBV15
TGTGCCACCAGCAGAGAGGCAGGGGCGAGCTCTGGAAACACCATATATTTT
CATSREAGASSGNTIYF
>once|.|TRBJ1-2|TRBV29-1
TGCAGCGTTGATCTGCGAAACTATGGCTACACCTTC
CSVDLRNYGYTF
>.|.|TRBJ2-7|TRBV5-6
TGTGCCAGCAGCTTGCAGGGGGAGCAGTACTTC
CASSLQGEQYF
>.|TRBD2|TRBJ2-2|TRBV11-2
TGTGCCAGCAGCCGCGGGACTAGCGGATCCCCCGGGGAGCTGTTTTTT
CASSRGTSGSPGELFF
>.|.|TRBJ2-2|TRBV28
TGTGCCAGCATAAGGGGAAACACCGGGGAGCTGTTTTTT
CASIRGNTGELFF
>.|.|TRBJ2-1|TRBV19
TGTGCCAGTAACGAAGAGATCTCCTACAATGAGCAGTTCTTC
CASNEEISYNEQFF
>few|.|TRBJ2-1|TRBV6-1
TGTGCCAGCAGTGAGGAGGTTTACTCCTACAATGAGCAGTTCTTC
CASSEEVYSYNEQFF
>once|TRBD1|TRBJ1-5|TRBV4-3
TGCGCCAGCAGCCAAGAGCCGGGACAGGGTAATCAGCCCCAGCATTTT
CASSQEPGQGNQPQHF
>.|.|TRBJ2-7|TRBV5-6
TGTGCCAGCAGCGGAGGAACGTATCGCGAGCAGTACTTC
CASSGGTYREQYF
>.|.|TRBJ1-2|TRBV5-1
TGCGCCAGCAGCCGGGGGGCGAGGGACAATGGCTACACCTTC
CASSRGARDNGYTF
>.|.|TRBJ1-1|TRBV7-9
TGTTCCAGCAGCTTAGCGCGATCGGGAGCTTTCTTT
CSSSLARSGAFF
>.|TRBD2|TRBJ2-1|TRBV4-2
TGTGCCAGCAGCCATTCCGGACTAGCGGGAGTAAATGAGCAGTTCTTC
CASSHSGLAGVNEQFF
>.|TRBD2|TRBJ2-3|TRBV7-2
TGTGCCAGCAGCTCGAGTGGCGGGGGGGCCATAGATACGCAGTATTTT
CASSSSGGGAIDTQYF
>.|TRBD1|TRBJ2-6|TRBV13
TGTGCCAGCAGCTTTCCCGGGACAGCCCGCTCTGGGGCCAACGTCCTGACTTTC
CASSFPGTARSGANVLTF
>few|TRBD1|TRBJ2-3|TRBV5-1
TGCGCCAGCAGCGCGAGGGGACAGGGAACAGATACGCAGTATTTT
CASSARGQGTDTQYF
>.|TRBD1|TRBJ2-7|TRBV2
TGTGCCAGCAGCCGGGACAGGGGGGGCGAGCAGTACTTC
CASSRDRGGEQYF
>.|TRBD1|TRBJ1-6|TRBV7-7
TGTGCCAGCAGCCCCTACACCGGGACAGGTATTTCACCCCTCCACTTT
CASSPYTGTGISPLHF
>.|.|TRBJ2-7|TRBV6-5
TGTGCCAGCAGTGACAGGTGGAGCTCCTACGAGCAGTACTTC
CASSDRWSSYEQYF
>few|.|TRBJ2-7|TRBV5-6
TGTGCCAGCAGCGATGGCCGGACCAGGGATGGTTTCTACTCCTACGAGCAGTACTTC
CASSDGRTRDGFYSYEQYF
>.|TRBD2|TRBJ2-5|TRBV7-9
TGTGCCAGCAGCCCCGGGGAGAGAAGCGGGGGGGGCGAGACCCAGTACTTC
CASSPGERSGGGETQYF
>.|TRBD1|TRBJ1-1|TRBV23-1
TGCGCCAGCAGTCAGTCCGGACAGGGGTGCACTGAAGCTTTCTTT
CASSQSGQGCTEAFF
>.|TRBD1|TRBJ2-6|TRBV27
TGTGCCAGCAGCGCCGGGACAGGGGTTTATGGGGCCAACGTCCTGACTTTC
CASSAGTGVYGANVLTF
>.|TRBD2|TRBJ2-1|TRBV6-1
TGTGCCAGCAGTGAATTACTAGCGGGACCATACAATGAGCAGTTCTTC
CASSELLAGPYNEQFF
>.|.|TRBJ2-7|TRBV27
TGTGCCAGCAGTCATCTAGCAGGAGAGCAGTACTTC
CASSHLAGEQYF
>.|TRBD2|TRBJ2-3|TRBV29-1
TGCAGCGTTGAAGATCCCCCTAGCGGAGCCTCTTACACAGATACGCAGTATTTT
CSVEDPPSGASYTDTQYF
>.|.|TRBJ2-3|TRBV30
TGTGCCTGGAGTGTTTTAGTCACAGATACGCAGTATTTT
CAWSVLVTDTQYF
>.|.|TRBJ1-2|TRBV6-1
TGTGCCAGCAGCCCCTCGGCGGCTAACTATGGCTACACCTTC
CASSPSAANYGYTF
>.|TRBD1|TRBJ1-4|TRBV6-1
TGTGCCAGCAGAACAGGGGCCCCCGAAAAACTGTTTTTT
CASRTGAPEKLFF
>.|TRBD1|TRBJ2-3|TRBV28
TGTGCCAGCAGCATGGACAGGGCCATGGCAGATACGCAGTATTTT
CASSMDRAMADTQYF
>once|TRBD2|TRBJ2-7|TRBV9
TGTGCCAGCACCCCGGGACTAGCGGGGTACGAGCAGTACTTC
CASTPGLAGYEQYF
>.|.|TRBJ1-5|TRBV2
TGTGCCAGCAGTGGACAGGACGAAAGCAATCAGCCCCAGCATTTT
CASSGQDESNQPQHF
>few|TRBD2|TRBJ2-7|TRBV7-2
TGTGCCAGCAGCTTAAGGCTAGCGGGGGCCTATAAGTACTTC
CASSLRLAGAYKYF
>.|.|TRBJ1-5|TRBV14
TGTGCCAGCAGCCAAGATGTCGGCGGTAATAGCAATCAGCCCCAGCATTTT
CASSQDVGGNSNQPQHF
>.|.|TRBJ2-7|TRBV9
TGTGCCAGCAGCGTCCGAACAGGGTACGAGCAGTACTTC
CASSVRTGYEQYF
>.|TRBD1|TRBJ2-7|TRBV6-5
TGTGCCAGCAGCGTCCGGGACAGGGGGCTAGAGCAGTACTTC
CASSVRDRGLEQYF